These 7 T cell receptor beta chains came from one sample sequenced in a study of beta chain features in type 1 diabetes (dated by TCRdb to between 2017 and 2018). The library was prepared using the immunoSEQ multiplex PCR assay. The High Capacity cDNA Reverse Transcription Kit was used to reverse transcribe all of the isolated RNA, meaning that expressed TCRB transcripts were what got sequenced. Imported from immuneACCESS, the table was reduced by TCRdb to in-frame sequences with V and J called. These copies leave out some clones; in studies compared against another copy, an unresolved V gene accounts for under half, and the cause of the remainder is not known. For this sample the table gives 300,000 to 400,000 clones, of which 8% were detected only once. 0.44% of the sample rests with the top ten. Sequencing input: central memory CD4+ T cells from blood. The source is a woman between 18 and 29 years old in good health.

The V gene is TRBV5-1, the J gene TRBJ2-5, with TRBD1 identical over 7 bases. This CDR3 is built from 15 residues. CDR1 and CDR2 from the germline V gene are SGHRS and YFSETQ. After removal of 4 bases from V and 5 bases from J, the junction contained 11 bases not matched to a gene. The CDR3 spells CASSEGTARWETQYF. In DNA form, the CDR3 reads TGCGCCAGCAGCGAGGGGACAGCGAGGTGGGAGACCCAGTACTTC.

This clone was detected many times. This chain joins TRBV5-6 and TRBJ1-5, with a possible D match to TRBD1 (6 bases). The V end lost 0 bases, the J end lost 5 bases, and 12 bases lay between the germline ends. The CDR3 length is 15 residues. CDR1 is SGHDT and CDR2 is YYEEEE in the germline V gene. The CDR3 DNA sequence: TGTGCCAGCAGCTTGGACAGGGCCCTTGATCAGCCCCAGCATTTT. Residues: CASSLDRALDQPQHF.

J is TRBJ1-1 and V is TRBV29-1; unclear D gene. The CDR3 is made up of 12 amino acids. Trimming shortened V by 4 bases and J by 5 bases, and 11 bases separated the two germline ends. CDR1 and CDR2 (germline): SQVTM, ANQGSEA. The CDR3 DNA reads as TGCAGCGTTGCCCAAAGGCAGACTGAAGCTTTCTTT. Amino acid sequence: CSVAQRQTEAFF.

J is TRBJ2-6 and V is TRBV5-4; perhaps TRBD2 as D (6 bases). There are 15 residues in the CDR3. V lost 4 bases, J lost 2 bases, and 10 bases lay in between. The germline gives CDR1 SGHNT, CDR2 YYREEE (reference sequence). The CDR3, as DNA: TGTGCCAGCAGCGGCGGGATACCTGGGGCCAACGTCCTGACTTTC. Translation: CASSGGIPGANVLTF. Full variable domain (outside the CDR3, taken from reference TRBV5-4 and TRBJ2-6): ETGVTQSPTHLIKTRGQQVTLRCSSQSGHNTVSWYQQALGQGPQFIFQYYREEENGRGNFPPRFSGLQFPNYSSELNVNALELDDSALYLCASSGGIPGANVLTFGAGSRLTVL.

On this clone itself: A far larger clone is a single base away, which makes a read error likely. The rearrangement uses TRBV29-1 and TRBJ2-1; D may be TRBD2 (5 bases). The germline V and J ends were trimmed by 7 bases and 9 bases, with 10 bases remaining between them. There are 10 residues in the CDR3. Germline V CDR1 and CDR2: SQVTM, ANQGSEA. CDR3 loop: CSGGSGEQFF. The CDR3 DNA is TGCAGCGGCGGGTCGGGTGAGCAGTTCTTC.

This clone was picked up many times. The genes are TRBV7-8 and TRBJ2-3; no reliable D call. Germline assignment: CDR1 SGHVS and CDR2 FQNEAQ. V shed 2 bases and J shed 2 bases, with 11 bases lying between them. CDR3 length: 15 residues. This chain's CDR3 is CASSLIAPNTDTQYF. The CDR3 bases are TGTGCCAGCAGCTTAATCGCCCCCAACACAGATACGCAGTATTTT.

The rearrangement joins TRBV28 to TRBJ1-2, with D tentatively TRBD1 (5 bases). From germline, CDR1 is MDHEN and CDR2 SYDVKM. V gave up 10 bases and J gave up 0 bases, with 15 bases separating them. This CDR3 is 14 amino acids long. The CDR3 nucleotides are TGTGCCATCCAGCGCCTGACAGCTAACTATGGCTACACCTTC. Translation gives CAIQRLTANYGYTF.